One sample yielded the 5 T cell receptor beta chains listed below, sequenced in a study of patients and donors after allogeneic stem cell transplantation. Using its own MiXCR run on the RT-PCR reads, TCRdb lists one record per CDR3 protein. In the table there are about a million distinct CDR3 sequences, roughly 18% of which are singletons. Sample: blood, either unsorted or a sorted T cell fraction (not recorded which). The source is a human donor who was either an allogeneic HSCT recipient or a stem cell or donor lymphocyte infusion donor (not recorded which). It is not recorded whose cells these are; they may come from a transplant donor.

This rearrangement joins TRBV7-8 to TRBJ2-5, with D tentatively TRBD2 (5 bases). Germline assignment: CDR1 SGHVS and CDR2 FQNEAQ. The CDR3 length is 14 residues. The V end lost 8 bases, the J end lost 1 base, and 14 bases lay between the germline ends. The CDR3 DNA sequence: TGTGCCAGCTTAAAGAATGGAGGCCAAGAGACCCAGTACTTC. This sequence encodes CASLKNGGQETQYF. Combining the CDR3 with reference TRBV7-8 and TRBJ2-5 gives the whole variable domain GAGVSQSPRYKVAKRGQDVALRCDPISGHVSLFWYQQALGQGPEFLTYFQNEAQLDKSGLPSDRFFAERPEGSVSTLKIQRTQQEDSAVYLCASLKNGGQETQYFGPGTRLLVL.

This clonotype was recorded a few times. The CDR3 loop is CSATWTGRYGYTF. In nucleotides, the CDR3 is TGCAGCGCCACTTGGACGGGACGCTATGGCTACACCTTC. This rearrangement joins TRBV29-1 to TRBJ1-2; possible D gene TRBD1, 5 bases. V lost 7 bases and J 4 bases, leaving 16 bases between the germline ends. This CDR3 is built from 13 residues. The germline gives CDR1 SQVTM, CDR2 ANQGSEA. The variable domain in full, completed from reference TRBV29-1 and TRBJ1-2, reads SAVISQKPSRDICQRGTSLTIQCQVDSQVTMMFWYRQQPGQSLTLIATANQGSEATYESGFVIDKFPISRPNLTFSTLTVSNMSPEDSSIYLCSATWTGRYGYTFGSGTRLTVV.

The CDR3 DNA reads TGTGCCAGCAGCGTAGCTCGGACTAGCGGGACGGGTGAGCAGTTCTTC. Protein product: CASSVARTSGTGEQFF. This rearrangement joins TRBV9 to TRBJ2-1; TRBD2 aligns across 12 bases. Per germline, CDR1 SGDLS and CDR2 YYNGEE. The CDR3 is made up of 16 amino acids. V lost 0 bases to trimming and J lost 9 bases; unmatched junction nucleotides: 7.

This clonotype came up a few times. The V gene is TRBV4-1, the J gene TRBJ2-7, with D perhaps TRBD2 (5 bases). The germline V gene encodes CDR1 MGHRA and CDR2 YSYEKL. CDR3 size: 13 residues. Trimming shortened V by 1 base and J by 7 bases, and 11 bases separated the two germline ends. In nucleotides, the CDR3 is TGCGCCAGCAGCCAAGGGGCCTGGAGGGAGCAGTACTTC. This translates into CASSQGAWREQYF.

CDR3 DNA sequence: TGTGCCACCAGCGGTAGCGGGGGGAACACCGGGGAGCTGTTTTTT. This sequence encodes CATSGSGGNTGELFF. This chain joins TRBV15 and TRBJ2-2; 9 bases line up with TRBD2. V shed 5 bases, J shed 1 base, and the junction held 2 bases outside the gene matches. There are 15 residues in the CDR3. The germline gives CDR1 LNHNV, CDR2 YYDKDF (reference sequence).